This TCR beta chain was observed in a study of a mutant IDH1 vaccine in newly diagnosed glioma. Findings of the study overall: Most patients, around 93%, showed vaccine-induced immune responses. No link was apparently found between pseudoprogression and changes in top peripheral T cell clonotypes.

Stated time point: baseline, week 1 (first vaccination visit). Specified treatment: pre-vaccination baseline after standard-of-care therapy. New astrocytomas of WHO grade 3 or 4 that were IDH1-mutant and ATRX-lost were found in the donors. Note on this clone: Antigen specificity is unknown.

From germline, CDR1 is LNHNV and CDR2 YYDKDF (reference sequence). The CDR3 spans 17 residues. V dropped 4 bases and J dropped 5; count of bases not matched to a gene: 13. The assay was immunoSEQ multiplex PCR, and TCRdb's table has in-frame clones only and misses some. The sample yields 50,000 to 65,000 clones, approximately 80% seen once. The source of this sequence is a man aged 18 to 29 with glioma. V usage is TRBV15 and J usage is TRBJ1-1; 10 bases align to TRBD1. The sample in question was PBMCs, obtained from a glioma patient treated with radiotherapy, temozolomide or both. The CDR3 is CATSIDAGGQGVTEAFF. For the CDR3, the DNA is TGTGCCACCAGCATTGACGCGGGTGGACAGGGGGTGACTGAAGCTTTCTTT.